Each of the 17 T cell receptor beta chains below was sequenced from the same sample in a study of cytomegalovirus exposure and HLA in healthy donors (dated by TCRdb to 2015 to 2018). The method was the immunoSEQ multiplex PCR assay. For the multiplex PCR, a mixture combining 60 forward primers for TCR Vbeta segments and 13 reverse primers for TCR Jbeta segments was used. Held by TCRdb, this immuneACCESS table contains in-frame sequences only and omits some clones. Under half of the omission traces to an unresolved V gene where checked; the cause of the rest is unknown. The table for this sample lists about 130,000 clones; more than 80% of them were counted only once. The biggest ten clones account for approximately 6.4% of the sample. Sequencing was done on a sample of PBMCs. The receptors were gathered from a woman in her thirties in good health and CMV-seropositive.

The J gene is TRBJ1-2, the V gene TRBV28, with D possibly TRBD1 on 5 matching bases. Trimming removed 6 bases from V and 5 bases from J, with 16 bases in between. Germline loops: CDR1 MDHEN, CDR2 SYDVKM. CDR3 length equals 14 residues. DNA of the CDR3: TGTGCCAGCAGGATAGGGTTGGGGGGGTATGGCTACACCTTC. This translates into CASRIGLGGYGYTF.

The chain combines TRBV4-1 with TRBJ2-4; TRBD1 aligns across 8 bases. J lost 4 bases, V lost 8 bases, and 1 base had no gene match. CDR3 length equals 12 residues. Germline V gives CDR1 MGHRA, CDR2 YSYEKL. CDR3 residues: CASRDRKNIQYF. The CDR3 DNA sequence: TGCGCCAGCCGGGACAGGAAAAACATTCAGTACTTC.

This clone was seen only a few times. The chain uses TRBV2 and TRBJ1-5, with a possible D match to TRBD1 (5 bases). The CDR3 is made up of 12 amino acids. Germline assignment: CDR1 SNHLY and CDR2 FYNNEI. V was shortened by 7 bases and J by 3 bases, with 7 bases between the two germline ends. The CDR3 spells CASKDTNQPQHF. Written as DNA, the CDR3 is TGTGCCAGCAAGGACACCAATCAGCCCCAGCATTTT.

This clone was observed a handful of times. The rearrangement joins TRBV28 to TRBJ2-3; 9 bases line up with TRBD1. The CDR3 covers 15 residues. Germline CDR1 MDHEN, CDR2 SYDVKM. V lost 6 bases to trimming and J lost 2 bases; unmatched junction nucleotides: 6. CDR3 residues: CASRPGTGFTDTQYF. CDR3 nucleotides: TGTGCCAGCAGACCCGGGACAGGGTTCACAGATACGCAGTATTTT.

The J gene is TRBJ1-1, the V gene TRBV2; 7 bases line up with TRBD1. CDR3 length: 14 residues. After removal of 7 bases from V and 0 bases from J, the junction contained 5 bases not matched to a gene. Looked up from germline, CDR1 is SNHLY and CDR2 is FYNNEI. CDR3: CASILGQLNTEAFF. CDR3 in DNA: TGTGCCAGCATTCTGGGACAGTTGAACACTGAAGCTTTCTTT.

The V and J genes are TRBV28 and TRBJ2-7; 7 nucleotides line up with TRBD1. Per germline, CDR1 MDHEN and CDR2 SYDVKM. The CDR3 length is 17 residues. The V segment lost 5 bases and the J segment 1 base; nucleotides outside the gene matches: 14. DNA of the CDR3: TGTGCCAGCAGTGACACGAGGACAGGCGCCCCATCCTACGAGCAGTACTTC. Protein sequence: CASSDTRTGAPSYEQYF.

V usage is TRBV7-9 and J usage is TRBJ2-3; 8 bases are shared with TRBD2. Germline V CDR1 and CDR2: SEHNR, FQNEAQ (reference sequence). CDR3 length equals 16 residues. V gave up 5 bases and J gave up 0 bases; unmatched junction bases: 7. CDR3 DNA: TGTGCCAGCAGCCTCCAGCGGACTAGCAGCACAGATACGCAGTATTTT. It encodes CASSLQRTSSTDTQYF.

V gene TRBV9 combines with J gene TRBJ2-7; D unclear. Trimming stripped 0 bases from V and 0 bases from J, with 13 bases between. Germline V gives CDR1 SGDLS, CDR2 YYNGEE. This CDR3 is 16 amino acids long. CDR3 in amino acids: CASSVAETASSYEQYF. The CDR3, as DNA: TGTGCCAGCAGCGTAGCTGAGACGGCTAGCTCCTACGAGCAGTACTTC.

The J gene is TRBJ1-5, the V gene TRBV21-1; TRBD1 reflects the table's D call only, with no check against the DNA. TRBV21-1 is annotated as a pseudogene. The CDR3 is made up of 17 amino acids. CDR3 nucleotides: TGTGCCAGCAGCAAAGCGGGCAGGGGGGATAGCAATCAGCCCCAGCATTTT. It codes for CASSKAGRGDSNQPQHF.

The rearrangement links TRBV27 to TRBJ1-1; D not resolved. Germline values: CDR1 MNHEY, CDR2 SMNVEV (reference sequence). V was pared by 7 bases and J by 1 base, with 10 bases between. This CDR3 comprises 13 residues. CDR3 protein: CASTPNSNTEAFF. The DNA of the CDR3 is TGTGCCAGCACTCCGAACTCGAACACTGAAGCTTTCTTT.

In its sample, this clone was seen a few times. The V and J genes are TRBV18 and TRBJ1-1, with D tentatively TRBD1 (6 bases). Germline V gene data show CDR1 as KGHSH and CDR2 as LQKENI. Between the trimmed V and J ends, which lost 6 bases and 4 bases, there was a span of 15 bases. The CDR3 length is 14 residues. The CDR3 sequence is CASSPLTGITEAFF. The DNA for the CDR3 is TGTGCCAGCTCGCCTCTTACAGGGATCACTGAAGCTTTCTTT.

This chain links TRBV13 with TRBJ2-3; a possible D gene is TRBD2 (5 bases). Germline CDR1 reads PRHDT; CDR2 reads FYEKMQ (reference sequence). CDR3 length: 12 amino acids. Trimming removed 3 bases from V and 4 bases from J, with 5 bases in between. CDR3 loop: CASSFGADTQYF. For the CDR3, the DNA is TGTGCCAGCAGCTTCGGGGCAGATACGCAGTATTTT.

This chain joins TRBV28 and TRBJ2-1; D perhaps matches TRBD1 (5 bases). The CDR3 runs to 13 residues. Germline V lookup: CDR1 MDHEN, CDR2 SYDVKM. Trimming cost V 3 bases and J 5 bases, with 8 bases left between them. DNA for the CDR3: TGTGCCAGCAGTTTCAGGGATCACAATGAGCAGTTCTTC. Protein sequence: CASSFRDHNEQFF.

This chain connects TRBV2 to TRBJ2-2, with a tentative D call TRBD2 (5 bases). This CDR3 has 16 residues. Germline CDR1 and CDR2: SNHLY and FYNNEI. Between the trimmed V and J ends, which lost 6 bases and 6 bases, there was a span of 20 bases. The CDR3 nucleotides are TGTGCCAGCAGAGTCGCGGCTAGCCGGAGCTCCGGGGAGCTGTTTTTT. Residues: CASRVAASRSSGELFF.

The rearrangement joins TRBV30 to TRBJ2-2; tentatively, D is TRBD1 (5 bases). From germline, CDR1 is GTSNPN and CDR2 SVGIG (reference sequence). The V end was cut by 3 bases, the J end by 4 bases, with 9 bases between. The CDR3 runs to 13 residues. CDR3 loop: CAWSLDSTGELFF. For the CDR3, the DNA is TGTGCCTGGAGCCTCGACAGCACCGGGGAGCTGTTTTTT.

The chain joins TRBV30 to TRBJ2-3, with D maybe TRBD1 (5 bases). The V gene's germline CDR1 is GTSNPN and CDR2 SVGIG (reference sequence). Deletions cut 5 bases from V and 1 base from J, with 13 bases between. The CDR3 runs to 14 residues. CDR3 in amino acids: CAWGTGRGTDTQYF. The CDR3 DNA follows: TGTGCCTGGGGTACAGGAAGGGGCACAGATACGCAGTATTTT.

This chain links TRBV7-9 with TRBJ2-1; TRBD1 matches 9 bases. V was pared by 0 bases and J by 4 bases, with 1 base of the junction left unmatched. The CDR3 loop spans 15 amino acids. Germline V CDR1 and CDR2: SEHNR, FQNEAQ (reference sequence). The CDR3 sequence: CASSLAQGAYNEQFF. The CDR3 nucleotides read TGTGCCAGCAGCTTAGCACAGGGGGCATACAATGAGCAGTTCTTC.